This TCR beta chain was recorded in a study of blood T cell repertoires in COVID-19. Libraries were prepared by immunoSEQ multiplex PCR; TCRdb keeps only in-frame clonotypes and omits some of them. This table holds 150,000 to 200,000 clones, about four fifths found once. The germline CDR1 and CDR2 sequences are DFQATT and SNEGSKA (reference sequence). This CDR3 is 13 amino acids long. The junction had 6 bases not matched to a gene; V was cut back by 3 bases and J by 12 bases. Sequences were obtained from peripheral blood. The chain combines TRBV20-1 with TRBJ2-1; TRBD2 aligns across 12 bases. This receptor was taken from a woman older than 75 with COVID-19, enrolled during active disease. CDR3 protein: CSASWTSGIRQFF. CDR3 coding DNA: TGCAGTGCTAGTTGGACTAGCGGGATAAGGCAGTTCTTC.